This TCR beta chain was identified in a study of Graves' ophthalmopathy and Graves' hyperthyroidism. Study-level findings and limits: The model flagged ophthalmopathy progression at about 68% sensitivity and 72% to 80% specificity. Blood contained most expanded thyroid clonotypes exceeding 0.001 frequency.

In the case of this clonotype: Its target is not known.

Uncontrolled infections, other autoimmune diseases, pregnancy or lactation barred patients from enrollment. Clinical symptoms and serum thyroxine were used for diagnosis; TRAb, thyroid ultrasound and orbital computed tomography were also relied on. Looked up from germline, CDR1 is DFQATT and CDR2 is SNEGSKA (reference sequence). V shed 5 bases and J shed 6 bases, with 16 bases lying between them. This CDR3 has 14 residues. RNA transcripts were the template, and TCR beta CDR3 regions were amplified from them. Second-round multiplex PCR came after first-round RT-PCR with HTBI primers. In TCRdb, the multiplex PCR reads were re-called with MiXCR into one record per CDR3 protein. The sample yields around 1.1 million distinct CDR3 sequences, about two fifths seen once.

The sequenced sample consisted of peripheral blood or thyroid tissue (not recorded which). The receptor's source is an adult man with Graves' hyperthyroidism. The chain joins TRBV20-1 to TRBJ2-2; tentative D call: TRBD2 (6 bases). CDR3 sequence reads: CSAYPGLVAGELFF. In nucleotides, the CDR3 is TGCAGTGCTTACCCGGGACTGGTTGCCGGGGAGCTGTTTTTT.